The rows below give T cell receptor beta chains drawn from one sample of a study of T cells in narcolepsy. Some clones are missing from TCRdb's copy, which holds only in-frame ones; the method was immunoSEQ multiplex PCR. The data show fewer than 30,000 clones, around 83% seen once. Sequenced input: CD45RA- memory CD4+ T cells from PBMCs. The origin of the receptors is a human donor with narcolepsy. Both conserved end residues are part of each CDR3. A D gene is named only where the DNA matches it firmly. Size tells how often a clone was seen (once, few, many) or the class of an expanded clone, and some rows leave it out.

TRBJ1-5 . TRBV6-1 . TGTGCCAGCAGTGAGGCAGGGAAGGGCAATCAGCCCCAGCATTTT CASSEAGKGNQPQHF
TRBJ2-1 TRBD2 TRBV5-1 . TGCGCCAGCAGGTCCGGGACTAGCGGCCTAGGGGAGCAGTTCTTC CASRSGTSGLGEQFF
TRBJ1-1 . TRBV29-1 . TGCAGCGGGGGCGAGGGGGACACTGAAGCTTTCTTT CSGGEGDTEAFF
TRBJ1-2 TRBD1 TRBV30 . TGTGCCTGGCGACAGGGAAATTCATACTACACCTTC CAWRQGNSYYTF
TRBJ1-2 . TRBV28 few TGTGCCAGCAAAGGTGGGCAGTATACCGCTAACTATGGCTACACCTTC CASKGGQYTANYGYTF
TRBJ2-3 TRBD2 TRBV15 . TGTGCCACCAGCGTAAGACTAGCGGGAGCCGGAACAGATACGCAGTATTTT CATSVRLAGAGTDTQYF
TRBJ2-1 TRBD2 TRBV2 . TGTGCCAGCAGTGAAGAGACAGCGGGAGGGCCGAATGAGCAGTTCTTC CASSEETAGGPNEQFF
TRBJ1-2 . TRBV6-1 . TGTGCCAGCTCAGACTATGGCTACACCTTC CASSDYGYTF
TRBJ2-1 TRBD2 TRBV5-4 . TGTGCCAGCAGCTTCTCTAAAGGGATAGCGGGCTTTCACAATGAGCAGTTCTTC CASSFSKGIAGFHNEQFF
TRBJ2-3 TRBD1 TRBV13 once TGTGCCAGCAGCCCTACGGGACAGCGCACAGATACGCAGTATTTT CASSPTGQRTDTQYF
TRBJ2-4 . TRBV28 . TGTGCCAGCAGTTTAGAGGTGGGCATTCAGTACTTC CASSLEVGIQYF
TRBJ2-7 . TRBV30 . TGTGCCTGGACTAGGTCCCCCTACGAGCAGTACTTC CAWTRSPYEQYF
TRBJ2-6 . TRBV7-3 . TGTGCCTATCCTAGGGGGGCCAACGTCCTGACTTTC CAYPRGANVLTF
TRBJ2-7 TRBD1 TRBV7-8 . TGTGCCAGCAGGCACCGGGACAGACACTACGAGCAGTACTTC CASRHRDRHYEQYF
TRBJ2-2 TRBD1 TRBV10-3 . TGTGCCATCAGTGAAAAAGGGGGAACAGGGGGAACCGGGGAGCTGTTTTTT CAISEKGGTGGTGELFF
TRBJ2-3 . TRBV5-1 . TGCGCCAGCAGCTTAGGCGGGACTAGCACAGATACGCAGTATTTT CASSLGGTSTDTQYF
TRBJ1-2 TRBD1 TRBV5-1 . TGCGCCAGCAGCCTGGACAGGGCTGTCTATGGCTACACCTTC CASSLDRAVYGYTF
TRBJ2-7 TRBD2 TRBV6-6 once TGTGCCAGCAGTTATGGGACTAGCAATTCGGGGCAGTACTTC CASSYGTSNSGQYF
TRBJ2-5 . TRBV11-3 . TGTGCCAGCAGCACAAACCAAGAGACCCAGTACTTC CASSTNQETQYF
TRBJ2-1 TRBD1 TRBV27 . TGTGCCAGCAGCTACGAATCCGGGACAGGAAACAATGAGCAGTTCTTC CASSYESGTGNNEQFF
TRBJ2-1 TRBD2 TRBV9 . TGTGCCAGCAGCGCCCAGGGACTAGCGGGAAATAATGAGCAGTTCTTC CASSAQGLAGNNEQFF
TRBJ2-7 TRBD2 TRBV2 . TGTGCCAGGTCAACTAGCGGGGAGCAGTACTTC CARSTSGEQYF
TRBJ2-7 . TRBV30 . TGTGCCTGGAGTGTATTGTCCGGTACGAGCGAGCAGTACTTC CAWSVLSGTSEQYF
TRBJ2-5 . TRBV15 . TGTGCCACCAGCTACGACGCGGAATTCCAAGAGACCCAGTACTTC CATSYDAEFQETQYF
TRBJ2-5 . TRBV19 . TGTGCCAGTAGTATTCAGGGGACGGAGACCCAGTACTTC CASSIQGTETQYF
TRBJ1-2 . TRBV30 . TGTGCCCTCGCTGGCTCTAACTATGGCTACACCTTC CALAGSNYGYTF
TRBJ1-3 . TRBV11-2 . TGTGCCAGCAGCACCCAGTCGGGCTCTGGAAACACCATATATTTT CASSTQSGSGNTIYF
TRBJ1-6 . TRBV6-6 few TGTGCCAGCAGGGAAGGACATGTCGAAGCCCTCCACTTT CASREGHVEALHF
TRBJ1-2 . TRBV18 once TGTGCCAGCTCACCATCGCGCGGGAATGGCTACACCTTC CASSPSRGNGYTF
TRBJ1-5 . TRBV12-2 . TGTGCAAGTCGCTCCAGAGGAGCGCGATCTAAAAGCAATCAGCCCCAGCATTTT CASRSRGARSKSNQPQHF
TRBJ2-3 TRBD1 TRBV7-7 . TGTGCCAGCAGCCGTACAGGGGGCAGAGATACGCAGTATTTT CASSRTGGRDTQYF
TRBJ2-1 TRBD2 TRBV19 . TGTGCCAGTAGAGCGGGAGCAGGCTACAATGAGCAGTTCTTC CASRAGAGYNEQFF
TRBJ2-7 . TRBV19 . TGTGCCAGTAGTATAGGCGGGCAGGGGATATTCGAGCAGTACTTC CASSIGGQGIFEQYF